Below are 21 T cell receptor beta chains sequenced from a single sample in a study of Ad26.COV2.S vaccination and SARS-CoV-2 variants. Data came from immunoSEQ multiplex PCR; TCRdb stores just in-frame clones and leaves some out. The sample has approximately 460,000 clones, 80% to 90% seen once. Sample treatment: approximately 18 received Ad26.COV2.S at low or high dose, single or two shots; a few received placebo; per-sample allocation not given. Samples came from day 63 after the first vaccine or placebo injection. The sequenced sample was peripheral blood, obtained in a trial of Ad26.COV2.S vaccine versus placebo. The origin of the receptors is a person aged 18 to 59 who received the Ad26.COV2.S COVID-19 vaccine or a placebo.

CDR3 bases: TGCGCCAGCAGCTTGGAACCAGGACAGAACCGGGGCTACACCTTC. Translated: CASSLEPGQNRGYTF. V usage is TRBV5-1 and J usage is TRBJ1-2; possibly TRBD1 for D (6 bases). The CDR3 runs 15 residues. Germline CDR1 is SGHRS and CDR2 is YFSETQ. V was shortened by 0 bases and J by 8 bases, with 17 bases between the two germline ends. Using reference TRBV5-1 and TRBJ1-2 for the parts outside the CDR3, the full variable domain is KAGVTQTPRYLIKTRGQQVTLSCSPISGHRSVSWYQQTPGQGLQFLFEYFSETQRNKGNFPGRFSGRQFSNSRSEMNVSTLELGDSALYLCASSLEPGQNRGYTFGSGTRLTVV.

The V and J genes are TRBV4-2 and TRBJ2-7, with TRBD1 matching 8 bases. The CDR3 extends over 16 amino acids. The V and J ends lost 1 base and 3 bases, in that order; junction bases with no gene match: 8. Per the germline V gene, CDR1 is LGHNA and CDR2 is YNFKEQ. The CDR3, as DNA: TGTGCCAGCAGCCAAGCCCTGGGACAGGCTTACTACGAGCAGTACTTC. Protein: CASSQALGQAYYEQYF.

The gene calls are TRBV24-1 and TRBJ1-6, with 9 bases lining up with TRBD1. Germline assignment: CDR1 KGHDR and CDR2 SFDVKD. Trimming at V came to 9 bases and at J to 3 bases, leaving 17 bases not matched to a gene. The CDR3 is 19 residues long. The CDR3 DNA is TGTGCCACCCACTCGCAGGGGCCCTCGACAGGGGGCTATAATTCACCCCTCCACTTT. Translated: CATHSQGPSTGGYNSPLHF.

The J gene is TRBJ2-7, the V gene TRBV7-9, with a tentative D call TRBD2 (6 bases). The CDR3 length is 15 residues. V dropped 5 bases and J dropped 0 bases, with 14 bases sitting between them. In germline, CDR1 is SEHNR, CDR2 FQNEAQ (reference sequence). The CDR3 nucleotides are TGTGCCAGCAGCCCCCGGGGACTCAACTCCTACGAGCAGTACTTC. Residues: CASSPRGLNSYEQYF. Together with reference TRBV7-9 and TRBJ2-7, the CDR3 gives the full variable domain: DTGVSQNPRHKITKRGQNVTFRCDPISEHNRLYWYRQTLGQGPEFLTYFQNEAQLEKSRLLSDRFSAERPKGSFSTLEIQRTEQGDSAMYLCASSPRGLNSYEQYFGPGTRLTVT.

V usage is TRBV27 and J usage is TRBJ2-7; TRBD1 is a possible D gene (7 bases). The CDR3 loop spans 16 amino acids. CDR1 MNHEY and CDR2 SMNVEV come from the germline V gene (reference sequence). Trimming pared 0 bases from V and 3 bases from J, leaving 15 bases between. The CDR3 region is CASSLSQEGASYEQYF. CDR3 DNA: TGTGCCAGCAGTTTATCGCAGGAGGGGGCAAGCTACGAGCAGTACTTC.

V and J are TRBV20-1 and TRBJ1-5; the D gene is possibly TRBD1 (5 bases). The CDR3 totals 15 residues. The V gene lost 3 bases and the J gene lost 6 bases, with 18 bases spanning the gap. CDR1 and CDR2 from the germline V gene are DFQATT and SNEGSKA (reference sequence). This CDR3 reads CSASAVSGRPQPQHF. CDR3 in DNA: TGCAGTGCTAGTGCTGTTTCAGGGCGACCTCAGCCCCAGCATTTT.

The chain couples TRBV19 to TRBJ1-6; 8 bases match TRBD1. The CDR3 is made up of 14 amino acids. J was trimmed by 7 bases and V by 5 bases; bases with no gene match: 4. The V gene's germline CDR1 is LNHDA and CDR2 SQIVND (reference sequence). The CDR3, as DNA: TGTGCCAGTAGTGAGACAGGGGCAAATTCACCCCTCCACTTT. Its translation: CASSETGANSPLHF.

V is TRBV6-4 and J is TRBJ2-1, with D possibly matching TRBD2 (6 bases). Germline lookup yields CDR1 MRHNA and CDR2 SNTAGT. The CDR3 is 13 amino acids. Trimming took off 2 bases at V and 12 bases at J, with 14 bases between the two ends. The CDR3 coding sequence is TGTGCCAGCAGTGACGAGGAGGGCTTTGGGCAGTTCTTC. Amino acids: CASSDEEGFGQFF.

The chain recombines TRBV4-3 with TRBJ1-5, with D uncertain. CDR3 length: 17 amino acids. V was trimmed by 3 bases and J by 1 base, leaving 16 bases between them. In germline, CDR1 is LGHNA, CDR2 YSLEER. The CDR3 region has the DNA TGCGCCAGCAGCCAGGAACGCAGCTCCGAAAGCAATCAGCCCCAGCATTTT. Protein product: CASSQERSSESNQPQHF.

This clone was counted between two and nine times. In DNA form, the CDR3 reads TGCGCCAGCAGCCCACAAATACCGGGGGGTATCTATAATTCACCCCTCCACTTT. Protein product: CASSPQIPGGIYNSPLHF. The genes are TRBV4-1 and TRBJ1-6; a possible D gene is TRBD1 (5 bases). The V and J ends lost 4 bases and 3 bases respectively, with 19 bases between them. Per the germline V gene, CDR1 is MGHRA and CDR2 is YSYEKL. The CDR3 is 18 residues long.

The chain couples TRBV6-5 to TRBJ2-1; no definite D call. With 8 bases removed from V and 4 bases from J, the gap between germline ends came to 6 bases. The CDR3 runs 11 residues. Per germline, CDR1 MNHEY and CDR2 SVGAGI. As DNA, the CDR3 is TGTGCCAGCGTCGGATACAATGAGCAGTTCTTC. Translated: CASVGYNEQFF.

This clone was counted a single time. This chain uses TRBV14 with TRBJ2-1; 8 nucleotides match TRBD2. J lost 5 bases, V lost 4 bases, and 4 bases had no gene match. Germline loops: CDR1 SGHDN, CDR2 FVKESK. The CDR3 sequence is 14 residues long. DNA of the CDR3: TGTGCCAGCAGCCCAACGGGGGGGAACAATGAGCAGTTCTTC. This codes for CASSPTGGNNEQFF.

CDR3 sequence reads: CATPGGDSRGYTF. In nucleotides, the CDR3 is TGTGCCACACCCGGGGGGGATTCGAGAGGCTACACCTTC. J is TRBJ1-2 and V is TRBV24-1; weak D call: TRBD1 (5 bases). The CDR3 totals 13 residues. Trimming stripped 10 bases from V and 8 bases from J, with 19 bases between. Germline V lookup: CDR1 KGHDR, CDR2 SFDVKD.

The chain uses TRBV6-5 and TRBJ1-5; D may be TRBD1 (6 bases). The germline V gene encodes CDR1 MNHEY and CDR2 SVGAGI. The CDR3 consists of 15 residues. Between the trimmed V and J ends, which lost 8 bases and 0 bases, there was a span of 14 bases. The CDR3 sequence is CASRGASYSNQPQHF. Here the CDR3 DNA reads TGTGCCAGCCGGGGGGCCTCTTATAGCAATCAGCCCCAGCATTTT.

The V gene is TRBV28, the J gene TRBJ1-5; TRBD1 matches 9 bases. This CDR3 has 15 residues. CDR1 MDHEN and CDR2 SYDVKM come from the germline V gene. Trimming cost V 6 bases and J 4 bases; bases outside gene matches: 7. The CDR3, as DNA: TGTGCCAGCAGGGGGATTGGACAGGGGAATCAGCCCCAGCATTTT. Amino acid sequence: CASRGIGQGNQPQHF. The full variable domain, rest sourced from reference TRBV28 and TRBJ1-5, is DVKVTQSSRYLVKRTGEKVFLECVQDMDHENMFWYRQDPGLGLRLIYFSYDVKMKEKGDIPEGYSVSREKKERFSLILESASTNQTSMYLCASRGIGQGNQPQHFGDGTRLSIL.

This chain uses TRBV11-2 with TRBJ2-1; D unresolved. The V end lost 0 bases, the J end lost 7 bases, and 7 bases lay between the germline ends. Looked up from germline, CDR1 is SGHAT and CDR2 is FQNNGV. The CDR3 extends over 13 amino acids. CDR3 DNA: TGTGCCAGCAGCTTAGATCGTCAGAATGAGCAGTTCTTC. Amino acids: CASSLDRQNEQFF.

J is TRBJ2-1 and V is TRBV7-3; D assignment may be TRBD1 or TRBD2 (5 bases each). The CDR3 contains 15 residues. V lost 2 bases and J lost 5, with 13 bases in between. CDR1 and CDR2 (germline): SGHTA, FQGTGA. The CDR3 region has the DNA TGTGCCAGCAGCTTAGGCGGGTTGGACAACAATGAGCAGTTCTTC. It is translated as CASSLGGLDNNEQFF.

This rearrangement joins TRBV19 to TRBJ1-1; D gene ambiguous. Germline loops: CDR1 LNHDA, CDR2 SQIVND (reference sequence). The germline V and J ends were trimmed by 1 base and 6 bases, with 12 bases remaining between them. CDR3 length equals 14 residues. The CDR3 is CASSIVLGYAEAFF. Here the CDR3 DNA reads TGTGCCAGTAGTATAGTTTTGGGGTACGCTGAAGCTTTCTTT.

The rearrangement joins TRBV7-2 to TRBJ1-1; D remains ambiguous. This CDR3 region has 15 residues. The ends were cut back, 3 bases at V and 1 base at J, with 12 bases in the middle. Germline V lookup: CDR1 SGHTA, CDR2 FQGNSA. DNA for the CDR3: TGTGCCAGCAGCTTTGTATTGACGGAGAACACTGAAGCTTTCTTT. This gives the protein CASSFVLTENTEAFF.

This chain connects TRBV5-1 to TRBJ2-5; D is ambiguous. V was cut by 4 bases and J by 5 bases, with 9 bases left in between. The V gene's germline CDR1 is SGHRS and CDR2 YFSETQ. This CDR3 region has 12 residues. The CDR3 DNA reads as TGCGCCAGCAGCCCAGAAGGGGAGACCCAGTACTTC. It yields the protein CASSPEGETQYF.

V gene TRBV29-1 combines with J gene TRBJ2-7; D is undetermined. The CDR3 consists of 15 residues. V shed 1 base and J shed 1 base, with 14 bases lying between them. CDR1 and CDR2 (germline): SQVTM, ANQGSEA. The CDR3 loop reads CSVEVLGLRSYEQYF. Written as DNA, the CDR3 is TGCAGCGTTGAAGTGCTGGGATTAAGGTCCTACGAGCAGTACTTC.